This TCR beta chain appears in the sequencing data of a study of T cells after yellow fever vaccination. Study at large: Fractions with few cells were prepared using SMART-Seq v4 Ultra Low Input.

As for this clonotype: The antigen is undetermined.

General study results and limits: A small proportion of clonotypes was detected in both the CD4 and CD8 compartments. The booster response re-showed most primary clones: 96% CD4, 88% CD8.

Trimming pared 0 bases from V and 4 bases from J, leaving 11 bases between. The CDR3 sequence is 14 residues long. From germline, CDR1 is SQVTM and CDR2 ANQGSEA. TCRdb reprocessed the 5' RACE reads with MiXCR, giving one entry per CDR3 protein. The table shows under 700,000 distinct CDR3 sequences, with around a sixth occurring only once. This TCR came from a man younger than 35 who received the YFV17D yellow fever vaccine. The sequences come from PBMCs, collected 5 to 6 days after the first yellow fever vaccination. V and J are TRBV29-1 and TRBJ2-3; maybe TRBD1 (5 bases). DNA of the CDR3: TGCAGCGTTGAAGATCCCAGGGCGGCAGATACGCAGTATTTT. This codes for CSVEDPRAADTQYF.